This T cell receptor beta chain was found in a study of T cell repertoires in cytomegalovirus infection. As regards this clonotype: Antigen: not known.

TCRdb reprocessed the reads via MiXCR and lists one record per CDR3 protein. Among hundreds of thousands of distinct CDR3 sequences listed, roughly 43% were seen once. The germline V gene encodes CDR1 MGHDK and CDR2 SYGVNS. There are 18 residues in the CDR3. J lost 5 bases, V lost 8 bases, and 17 bases had no gene match. This rearrangement joins TRBV25-1 to TRBJ2-2, with 10 positions matching TRBD2. Sequencing was performed on cultured PBMCs, taken from culture after CMV antigen stimulation. The origin of this receptor is a human donor in good health (CMV status not recorded). Some clones in this sample may be carry-over from other donors' samples. This chain's CDR3 is CASGKASGSWDRTGELFF. In DNA, the CDR3 is TGTGCCAGCGGGAAGGCTAGCGGGAGCTGGGACAGGACCGGGGAGCTGTTTTTT.